Presented here are 7 T cell receptor beta chains from one specimen sequenced in a study of blood T cell repertoires in COVID-19. Here immunoSEQ multiplex PCR was the method, and the copy in TCRdb shows in-frame clones only, minus some. The repertoire holds over 100,000 clones, around nine tenths seen once, with 1.5% to 2.5% in the top ten. The specimen was peripheral blood. These receptor sequences come from a woman in her 50s with COVID-19, enrolled during active disease.

The gene calls are TRBV21-1 and TRBJ1-1. TRBV21-1 is an annotated pseudogene. CDR3 length: 16 amino acids. CDR3 loop: CASSPLGEGGGTEAFF. CDR3 sequence (DNA): TGTGCCAGCAGCCCGCTGGGAGAAGGCGGGGGCACTGAAGCTTTCTTT.

V gene TRBV24-1 combines with J gene TRBJ1-2; no clear D. The CDR3 loop spans 13 amino acids. Per the germline V gene, CDR1 is KGHDR and CDR2 is SFDVKD. Trimming took 4 bases from V and 6 from J, leaving 11 bases between them. The CDR3 region is CATSETGWNGYTF. CDR3 in DNA: TGTGCCACCAGTGAGACTGGATGGAATGGCTACACCTTC.

The rearrangement uses TRBV10-2 and TRBJ1-1, with 7 positions matching TRBD1. The V segment lost 3 bases and the J segment 5 bases; nucleotides outside the gene matches: 9. The V gene's germline CDR1 is WSHSY and CDR2 SAAADI. The CDR3 contains 15 residues. CDR3 sequence: CASSDAGTVRTEAFF. In DNA, the CDR3 is TGCGCCAGCAGTGATGCCGGGACAGTCCGGACTGAAGCTTTCTTT.

This clone was seen a single time. A junction boundary mismatches the germline segment, possibly from a read error. The rearrangement uses TRBV6-5 and TRBJ2-7; D might be TRBD1 (6 bases). CDR1 and CDR2 (germline): MNHEY, SVGAGI. The CDR3 consists of 11 residues. CDR3 DNA sequence: TGTGCCAGCAGTTACTCCGACAGGAATTTTTTC. Its protein is CASSYSDRNFF.

The rearrangement uses TRBV30 and TRBJ1-1; the D gene is possibly TRBD1 (5 bases). The CDR3 is 13 residues long. The V gene's germline CDR1 is GTSNPN and CDR2 SVGIG (reference sequence). With 3 bases removed from V and 4 bases from J, the gap between germline ends came to 12 bases. As DNA, the CDR3 is TGTGCCTGGAGGAGAGGAGGGACCACTGAAGCTTTCTTT. This encodes CAWRRGGTTEAFF. Together with reference TRBV30 and TRBJ1-1, the CDR3 gives the full variable domain: SQTIHQWPATLVQPVGSPLSLECTVEGTSNPNLYWYRQAAGRGLQLLFYSVGIGQISSEVPQNLSASRPQDRQFILSSKKLLLSDSGFYLCAWRRGGTTEAFFGQGTRLTVV.

This clone was recorded a few times. This rearrangement joins TRBV30 to TRBJ1-6, with TRBD1 identical over 7 bases. There are 14 residues in the CDR3. Germline V gives CDR1 GTSNPN, CDR2 SVGIG (reference sequence). J lost 6 bases, V lost 3 bases, and 5 bases had no gene match. CDR3 sequence (DNA): TGTGCCTGGAGACAGGGGTCGGGTAATTCACCCCTCCACTTT. Translated: CAWRQGSGNSPLHF. Full variable domain (rest looked up from reference TRBV30 and TRBJ1-6): SQTIHQWPATLVQPVGSPLSLECTVEGTSNPNLYWYRQAAGRGLQLLFYSVGIGQISSEVPQNLSASRPQDRQFILSSKKLLLSDSGFYLCAWRQGSGNSPLHFGNGTRLTVT.

The V call is TRBV10-2, the J call TRBJ2-7; no definite D call. Trimming left V 6 bases short and J 5 bases short, with 14 bases between. The CDR3 has 13 residues. In germline, CDR1 is WSHSY, CDR2 SAAADI. This chain's CDR3 is CASSQAPLNEQYV. In DNA, the CDR3 is TGCGCCAGCAGCCAGGCCCCCCTTAACGAGCAGTACGTC.